The TCR beta chain under discussion was sequenced for a study of neurological immune-mediated disorders. The study's findings and limits: Across subjects, expanded clones had no CDR3 amino acid sequences in common, pointing to private repertoires in all groups. Expansion of TCR clones was greatest in HTLV-1-associated myelopathy and smallest in multiple sclerosis, where it fell below that of healthy controls.

TCRdb ran MiXCR on the 5' RACE reads and lists one entry per CDR3 protein. Among 55,000 to 65,000 distinct CDR3 sequences listed, more than 9.5% were seen once. This clonotype was counted a few times. Antigen specificity is unknown. V was trimmed by 5 bases and J by 1 base, leaving 8 bases between them. Germline CDR1 reads MNHEY; CDR2 reads SMNVEV (reference sequence). The CDR3 sequence is 14 residues long. Unsorted libraries came from 2 million PBMCs stored at -80 °C. The rearrangement uses TRBV27 and TRBJ1-4; tentatively, D is TRBD1 (5 bases). The sequenced material came from PBMCs. The clonotype comes from a woman aged 55-75 years with HTLV-1-associated myelopathy (HAM/TSP). This chain's CDR3 is CASSNQGTNEKLFF. Here the CDR3 DNA reads TGTGCCAGCAGTAACCAGGGAACTAATGAAAAACTGTTTTTT.